The clone carrying this T cell receptor (beta chain) has just one count. Antigen specificity is unknown. Germline V gives CDR1 DFQATT, CDR2 SNEGSKA (reference sequence). The CDR3 spans 12 residues. V was trimmed by 1 base and J by 10 bases, leaving 11 bases between them. This sample is drawn from a study of T-cell memory formation after mild COVID-19. Study-wide results and limits: Researchers found some responding clones in pre-infection memory, a sign that cross-reactive memory joined. CD4/CD8 balance held among clones contracting day 15 to 85, and later expanders leaned CD4+.

TCRdb re-called the 5' RACE reads through MiXCR, storing one row per CDR3 protein. The data contain about 49,000 distinct CDR3 sequences, 27% of them singletons. Material: PBMCs or a T cell subset sorted from them (not recorded which). The chain is built from TRBV20-1 and TRBJ2-1; D gene ambiguous. The clonotype originates from a man aged 18 to 29 who had mild COVID-19 (a few samples of this study predate the infection). Cell type and time point are not known. Here the CDR3 reads CSARAGGAEQFF. DNA of the CDR3: TGCAGTGCTAGAGCCGGCGGAGCGGAGCAGTTCTTC.